This TCR beta chain was sequenced for a study of T-cell reconstitution after alpha-beta-depleted transplantation in children. Overall study findings and caveats: Newly made T cells mostly supplied T-cell counts and diversity one year after transplant.

This clonotype was detected ten times or more. The antigen remains undetermined. Molecular barcoding with unique molecular identifiers was used for the TCRbeta library. TCRdb processed the PCR reads anew with MiXCR; each CDR3 protein has one entry. The sample holds around 440,000 distinct CDR3 sequences, about 10% seen once. Trimming cost V 4 bases and J 0 bases, with 10 bases left between them. CDR1 and CDR2 from the germline V gene are LGHNA and YSLEER. This CDR3 is 14 amino acids long. The receptor comes from a child under 10 years old with inherited bone marrow failure, due to receive a stem cell transplant. The starting material was PBMCs, obtained before TCRalphabeta/CD19-depleted stem cell transplant. The chain recombines TRBV4-3 with TRBJ2-7; unclear D gene. The CDR3 spells CASSRNGFSYEQYF. CDR3 nucleotide sequence: TGCGCCAGCAGCCGGAACGGATTCTCCTACGAGCAGTACTTC.